The T cell receptor beta chain under discussion was sequenced for a study of T cells expressing NK-cell markers. Study background: TCR beta repertoires came from sorted CD3+CD56+NKG2C+, CD3+CD56+NKG2C- and CD3+CD56-NKG2C+ T cells. Seven of the eight sequenced donors were classified as HCMV-seropositive, and one was classified as seronegative. Study observations and caveats: Expanded NKG2C+ T cell clones had unclear HCMV specificity. In several donors, dominant CD3+CD56+NKG2C+ clonotypes ranked among the top 10 CD8+ clonotypes.

TCRdb reprocessed the 5' RACE reads, keeping one entry per CDR3 protein, no DNA. The sample yields some 340,000 distinct CDR3 sequences, of which the top ten take up roughly 5.2%. With regard to this clonotype: The target antigen is unknown.

CDR3 length: 16 residues. Germline assignment: CDR1 MDHEN and CDR2 SYDVKM. This receptor was obtained from a man between 18 and 69 years old in good health. Sequencing was carried out using blood T cells: a sorted CD56 or NKG2C T cell subset, CD4+ or CD8+ T cells, or bulk PBMC T cells (not recorded which). The chain carries TRBV28 and TRBJ2-2; the TCRdb call, TRBD1, lacks DNA for checking. The CDR3 reads CASSPEDRGGTGELFF.